These T cell receptor beta chains were read from a single sample in a study of graft-versus-host responses after intestinal transplantation. Sequencing was performed with immunoSEQ multiplex PCR; in TCRdb, only in-frame clones are kept and a portion is missing. The sample holds about 97,000 clones, 90% seen once. The sample in question was PBMCs, obtained around 68 weeks after intestinal transplant. The source of these receptors is a human patient who received an intestinal transplant, so some T cells may come from the graft donor. CDR3s include the opening cysteine and the closing phenylalanine or tryptophan. A D gene is named only where the DNA matches it firmly. Some rows have no size entry. The others give once, few or many, or a class for an expanded clone.

D gene	V gene	J gene	clone size	CDR3 DNA	CDR3 protein
TRBD1	TRBV5-4	TRBJ1-1	NA	TGTGCCAGCAGCCGGGACAGGGGTTTGGCCACTGAAGCTTTCTTT	CASSRDRGLATEAFF
NA	TRBV11-2	TRBJ1-4	NA	TGTGCCAGCAGCCCCTCAGGGTTTAGGGAAAAACTGTTTTTT	CASSPSGFREKLFF
NA	TRBV7-9	TRBJ1-1	NA	TGTGCCAGCAGCTTAGTTGGGAACACTGAAGCTTTCTTT	CASSLVGNTEAFF
NA	TRBV28	TRBJ1-5	NA	TGTGCCAGCGGAGTCGGGGGGGCCAATCAGCCCCAGCATTTT	CASGVGGANQPQHF
NA	TRBV20-1	TRBJ1-2	NA	TGCAGTGCTACCGGTTACACCTTC	CSATGYTF
NA	TRBV9	TRBJ2-3	NA	TGTGCCAGCAGCGTATGGGGGACTCCCAGTACAGATACGCAGTATTTT	CASSVWGTPSTDTQYF
NA	TRBV11-2	TRBJ2-6	NA	TGTGCCAGCAGCCCAGGGGCTGGGGCCAACGTCCTGACTTTC	CASSPGAGANVLTF
NA	TRBV7-6	TRBJ2-1	NA	TGTGCCAGCAGCTTGACACGCAATGAGCAGTTCTTC	CASSLTRNEQFF
NA	TRBV7-3	TRBJ2-2	NA	TGTGCCAGCAGCTTATTTTCAGGGGCCGGCACCGGGGAGCTGTTTTTT	CASSLFSGAGTGELFF
NA	TRBV4-2	TRBJ1-1	NA	TGTGCCAGCAGCCACCTCTCCGGGACCCCGGAAGCTTTCTTT	CASSHLSGTPEAFF
NA	TRBV6-1	TRBJ1-4	few	TGTGCCAGCGGGGTGGGGCCTACTGAAAAACTGTTTTTT	CASGVGPTEKLFF
NA	TRBV6-5	TRBJ1-3	NA	TGTGCCAGCAGTTACGCCGGGGGGTTTTCTGGAAACACCATATATTTT	CASSYAGGFSGNTIYF
TRBD1	TRBV2	TRBJ2-2	NA	TGTGCCAGCAGTGAAGCTGGGACAGGGGTCGGGGAGCTGTTTTTT	CASSEAGTGVGELFF
NA	TRBV6-1	TRBJ1-3	once	TGTGCCAGCAGTCGGGGAAACACCATATATTTT	CASSRGNTIYF
NA	TRBV27	TRBJ1-3	NA	TGTGCCAGCACCTCCCCAGGGGCTGGAAACACCATATATTTT	CASTSPGAGNTIYF
TRBD1	TRBV5-1	TRBJ1-6	NA	TGCGCCAGCAGCATAACAGGGGTAGGAAATTCACCCCTCCACTTT	CASSITGVGNSPLHF
TRBD1	TRBV29-1	TRBJ1-2	NA	TGCAGCGCCAGGACAGGTGGCTACACCTTC	CSARTGGYTF
NA	TRBV20-1	TRBJ2-3	NA	TGCAGTGCTAGGGGAGATACGCAGTATTTT	CSARGDTQYF
NA	TRBV7-9	TRBJ1-1	NA	TGTGCCAGCAGCTCAGAAAGCACTGAAGCTTTCTTT	CASSSESTEAFF
NA	TRBV7-9	TRBJ1-1	NA	TGTGCCAGCAGCTTAGAAGGGGGGGTGAGCACTGAAGCTTTCTTT	CASSLEGGVSTEAFF
TRBD1	TRBV9	TRBJ1-1	NA	TGTGCCAGCAGCGTCGGGGGCAGGGGGGACACTGAAGCTTTCTTT	CASSVGGRGDTEAFF
NA	TRBV7-9	TRBJ2-3	NA	TGTGCCAGCAGCTTAGCTTCATCCCCAGGGACAGATACGCAGTATTTT	CASSLASSPGTDTQYF
NA	TRBV5-5	TRBJ2-7	NA	TGTGCCAGCAGCTTAGTTTTGGTATCCGGGGCGGGCGAGCAGTACTTC	CASSLVLVSGAGEQYF
NA	TRBV5-1	TRBJ2-3	few	TGCGCCAGCAGCTTGGGGGCCCGCACAGATACGCAGTATTTT	CASSLGARTDTQYF
NA	TRBV5-1	TRBJ1-5	NA	TGCGCCAGCAGCTCAGGGAGTGGGACGCCCCAGCATTTT	CASSSGSGTPQHF
NA	TRBV11-3	TRBJ1-2	NA	TGTGCCAGCAGCTTGTGGCTCGGACGGACCTATGGCTACACCTTC	CASSLWLGRTYGYTF
NA	TRBV27	TRBJ1-1	NA	TGTGCCAGCAGTTTTAGTCAGGGCGGCACTGAAGCTTTCTTT	CASSFSQGGTEAFF
NA	TRBV5-1	TRBJ1-1	NA	TGCGCCAGCAGCTTGGGGCCGAACACTGAAGCTTTCTTT	CASSLGPNTEAFF
TRBD1	TRBV25-1	TRBJ1-1	NA	TGTGCCAGCAGTGCAGGGGGAGAAGCTTTCTTT	CASSAGGEAFF
TRBD2	TRBV11-2	TRBJ2-7	NA	TGTGCCAGCAGCCCGGAAAGAGCGGGGTTACGCGAGCAGTACTTC	CASSPERAGLREQYF
NA	TRBV6-5	TRBJ1-1	once	TGTGCCAGCAGGGCTATGAACACTGAAGCTTTCTTT	CASRAMNTEAFF
NA	TRBV11-2	TRBJ2-1	NA	TGTGCCAGCAGCTCCTTAAGGGGGGGCCATTACAATGAGCAGTTCTTC	CASSSLRGGHYNEQFF
TRBD1	TRBV5-4	TRBJ1-2	NA	TGTGCCAGCAGCTTGCAGGGGGACAGGGGATTCTATGGCTACACCTTC	CASSLQGDRGFYGYTF
NA	TRBV7-8	TRBJ2-7	once	TGTGCCAGCAGCTCCGGGACTCCCGAGCAGTACTTC	CASSSGTPEQYF
TRBD1	TRBV9	TRBJ2-1	NA	TGTGCCAGCAGCGCCGGGACAGCATACAATGAGCAGTTCTTC	CASSAGTAYNEQFF
NA	TRBV2	TRBJ1-2	NA	TGTGCCAGCAACCCCGAGCCGGGGGGCGGCTACACCTTC	CASNPEPGGGYTF
NA	TRBV10-2	TRBJ1-2	NA	TGCGCCAGCAGTGAGTCGAACATAGGGCTTGGCTACACCTTC	CASSESNIGLGYTF
TRBD1	TRBV6-6	TRBJ1-3	NA	TGTGCCAGCAGCTCCGGGACAGGGTTCCTTGGAAACACCATATATTTT	CASSSGTGFLGNTIYF
NA	TRBV11-1	TRBJ2-7	NA	TGTGCCAGCAGCTTAGGGGGGGCGAGACAGGATCCTTACGAGCAGTACTTC	CASSLGGARQDPYEQYF
NA	TRBV5-1	TRBJ1-1	NA	TGCGCCAGCAGCTTGGAGGACGGCACTGAAGCTTTCTTT	CASSLEDGTEAFF
NA	TRBV5-6	TRBJ1-2	NA	TGTGCCAGCAGCTTGTGGGGGGTTCACTATGGCTACACCTTC	CASSLWGVHYGYTF
TRBD2	TRBV6-1	TRBJ2-7	few	TGTGCCAGCAGTGAAGGGGAGCGGGGGTGGGAGCAGTACTTC	CASSEGERGWEQYF
NA	TRBV5-5	TRBJ1-2	NA	TGTGCCAGCACCATGGGGGGGGCCGGGTCCTATGGCTACACCTTC	CASTMGGAGSYGYTF